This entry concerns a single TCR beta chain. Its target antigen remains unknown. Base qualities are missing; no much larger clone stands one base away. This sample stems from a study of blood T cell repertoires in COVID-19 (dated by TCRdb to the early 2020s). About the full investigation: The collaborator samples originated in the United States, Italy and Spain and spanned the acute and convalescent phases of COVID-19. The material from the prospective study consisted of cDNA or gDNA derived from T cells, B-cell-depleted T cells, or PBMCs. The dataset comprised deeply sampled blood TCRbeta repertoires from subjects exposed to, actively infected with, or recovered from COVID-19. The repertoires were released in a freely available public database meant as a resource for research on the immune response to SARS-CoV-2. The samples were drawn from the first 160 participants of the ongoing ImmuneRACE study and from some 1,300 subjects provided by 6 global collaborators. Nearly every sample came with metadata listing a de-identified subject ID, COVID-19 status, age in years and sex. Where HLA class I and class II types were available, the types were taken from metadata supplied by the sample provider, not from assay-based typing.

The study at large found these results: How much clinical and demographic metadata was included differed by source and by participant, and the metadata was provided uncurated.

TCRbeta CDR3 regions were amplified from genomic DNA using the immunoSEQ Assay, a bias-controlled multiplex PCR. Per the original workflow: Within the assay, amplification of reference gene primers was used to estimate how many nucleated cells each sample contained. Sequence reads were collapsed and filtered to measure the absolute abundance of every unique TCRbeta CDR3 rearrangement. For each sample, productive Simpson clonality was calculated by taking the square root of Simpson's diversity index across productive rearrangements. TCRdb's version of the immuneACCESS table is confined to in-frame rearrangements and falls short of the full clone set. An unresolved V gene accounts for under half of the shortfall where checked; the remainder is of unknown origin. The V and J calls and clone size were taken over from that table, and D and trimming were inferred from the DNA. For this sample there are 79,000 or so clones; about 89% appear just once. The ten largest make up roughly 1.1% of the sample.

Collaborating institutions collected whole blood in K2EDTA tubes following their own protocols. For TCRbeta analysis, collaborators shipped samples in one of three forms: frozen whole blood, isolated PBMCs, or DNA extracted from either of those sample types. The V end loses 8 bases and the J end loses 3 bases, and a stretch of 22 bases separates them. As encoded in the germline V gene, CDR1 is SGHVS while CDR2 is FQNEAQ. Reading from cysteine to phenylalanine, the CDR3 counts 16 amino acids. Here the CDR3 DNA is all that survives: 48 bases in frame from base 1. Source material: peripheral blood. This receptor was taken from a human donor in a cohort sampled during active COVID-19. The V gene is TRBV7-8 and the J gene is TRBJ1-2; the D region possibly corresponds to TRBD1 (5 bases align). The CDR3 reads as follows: CASSSSGVGRHYGYTF. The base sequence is TGTGCCAGCTCCTCCTCGGGGGTAGGGCGCCACTATGGCTACACCTTC.